A single TCR beta chain is shown here with its context. Antigen: not known. Isolated per sample were at least 7 million PBMCs. This specimen belongs to a study of blood T cells in healthy people across ages. Study findings and constraints: Compared with aged donors, long-lived donors showed fewer expanded clones, suggesting selection. Diversity estimates drawn from one million T cells were deemed underestimates.

Germline values: CDR1 SQVTM, CDR2 ANQGSEA. The CDR3 runs to 18 residues. V gave up 6 bases and J gave up 5 bases; unmatched junction bases: 17. The use of a sample-barcoded 5' primer and a J-beta primer mix characterized a second PCR of roughly 7 to 12 cycles. The yield of each sample was at least 2.5 million CDR3-containing paired-end reads. TCRdb recomputed calls from the 5' RACE reads with MiXCR, one row per CDR3 protein. The data hold roughly 680,000 distinct CDR3 sequences, with 45% to 50% observed a single time. The source of this sequence is a woman in her fifties or sixties in good health. V usage is TRBV29-1 and J usage is TRBJ2-5; 14 nucleotides agree with TRBD2. Sequencing was carried out using blood. The CDR3 DNA sequence: TGCAGCGTAGTCGAGCCGGGACTAGCGGGAGATCTGCGGGAGACCCAGTACTTC. Translated, it gives CSVVEPGLAGDLRETQYF.